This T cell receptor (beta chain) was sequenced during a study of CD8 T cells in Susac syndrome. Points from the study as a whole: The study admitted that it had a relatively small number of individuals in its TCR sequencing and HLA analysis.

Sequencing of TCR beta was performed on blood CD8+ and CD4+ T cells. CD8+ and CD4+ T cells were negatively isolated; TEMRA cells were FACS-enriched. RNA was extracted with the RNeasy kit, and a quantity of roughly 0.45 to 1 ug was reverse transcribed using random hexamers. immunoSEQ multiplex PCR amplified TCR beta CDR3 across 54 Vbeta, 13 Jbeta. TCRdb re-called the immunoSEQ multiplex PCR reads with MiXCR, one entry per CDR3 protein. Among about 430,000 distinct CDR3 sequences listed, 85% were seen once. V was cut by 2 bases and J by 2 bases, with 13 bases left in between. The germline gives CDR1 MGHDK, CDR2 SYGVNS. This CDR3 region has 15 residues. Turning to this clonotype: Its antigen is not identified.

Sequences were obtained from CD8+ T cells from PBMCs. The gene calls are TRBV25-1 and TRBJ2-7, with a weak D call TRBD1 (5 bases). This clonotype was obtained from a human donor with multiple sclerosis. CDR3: CASSEDSSSPYEQYF. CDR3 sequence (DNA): TGTGCCAGCAGTGAAGACAGTTCTAGTCCCTACGAGCAGTACTTC.